Each of the 31 T cell receptor beta chains below was sequenced from the same sample in a study of cytomegalovirus exposure and HLA in healthy donors. TCRdb keeps only in-frame clones here, not all; method: immunoSEQ multiplex PCR. The sample lists about 150,000 clones, roughly nine tenths occurring once. The sample taken for sequencing was PBMCs. Receptors originate from a woman aged 18-29 years in good health and CMV-seropositive.

The V call is TRBV30, the J call TRBJ2-2, with 9 bases lining up with TRBD1. Germline CDR1 reads GTSNPN; CDR2 reads SVGIG (reference sequence). The CDR3 is 16 amino acids. V was pared by 1 base and J by 1 base, with 4 bases of the junction left unmatched. The CDR3 sequence: CAWSGPDRGNTGELFF. For the CDR3, the DNA is TGTGCCTGGAGTGGACCGGACAGGGGGAACACCGGGGAGCTGTTTTTT.

The chain links TRBV13 to TRBJ2-6, with D hard to call. The germline V gene has CDR1 PRHDT and CDR2 FYEKMQ (reference sequence). The CDR3 covers 16 residues. V was shortened by 7 bases and J by 0 bases, with 13 bases between the two germline ends. The CDR3 sequence: CASTLLGGSGANVLTF. In nucleotides, the CDR3 is TGTGCCAGCACCCTCCTCGGCGGCTCTGGGGCCAACGTCCTGACTTTC. Complete variable domain (other parts from reference TRBV13 and TRBJ2-6): AAGVIQSPRHLIKEKRETATLKCYPIPRHDTVYWYQQGPGQDPQFLISFYEKMQSDKGSIPDRFSAQQFSDYHSELNMSSLELGDSALYFCASTLLGGSGANVLTFGAGSRLTVL.

This clone was counted only a few times. The V call is TRBV7-2, the J call TRBJ2-2, with a tentative D call TRBD1 (6 bases). The V end was cut by 5 bases, the J end by 0 bases, with 19 bases between. The CDR3 contains 18 residues. The germline V gene has CDR1 SGHTA and CDR2 FQGNSA. The CDR3 loop reads CASSAGRQGPPNTGELFF. CDR3 sequence (DNA): TGTGCCAGCAGCGCCGGCCGGCAGGGGCCCCCGAACACCGGGGAGCTGTTTTTT.

V gene TRBV5-1 combines with J gene TRBJ1-2; D perhaps matches TRBD1 (5 bases). This CDR3 contains 13 residues. Germline loops: CDR1 SGHRS, CDR2 YFSETQ. V was pared by 4 bases and J by 8 bases, with 15 bases between. CDR3 sequence (DNA): TGCGCCAGCAGCAACGGGGGATTATCGGGCTACACCTTC. Protein sequence: CASSNGGLSGYTF.

V usage is TRBV2 and J usage is TRBJ2-2, with 14 bases fitting TRBD2. Trimming removed 0 bases from V and 6 bases from J; junction bases left unmatched: 3. The CDR3 extends over 17 amino acids. CDR1 and CDR2 (germline): SNHLY, FYNNEI. CDR3 sequence: CASSEARGLAGAGELFF. For the CDR3, the DNA is TGTGCCAGCAGTGAAGCGCGGGGACTAGCGGGAGCCGGGGAGCTGTTTTTT.

The V call is TRBV30, the J call TRBJ2-3, with 13 bases matching TRBD2. CDR3 length equals 16 residues. Trimming cost V 4 bases and J 2 bases; bases outside gene matches: 6. Germline V gene sequence: CDR1 GTSNPN, CDR2 SVGIG (reference sequence). CDR3 amino acids: CAWNLLAGGPTDTQYF. CDR3 sequence (DNA): TGTGCCTGGAACCTACTAGCGGGAGGGCCCACAGATACGCAGTATTTT.

This clone was detected only once. The chain has TRBV4-1 and TRBJ1-2, with 7 nucleotides matching TRBD1. After removal of 5 bases from V and 4 bases from J, the junction contained 7 bases not matched to a gene. Germline CDR1 reads MGHRA; CDR2 reads YSYEKL. The CDR3 has 14 amino acids. CDR3 bases: TGCGCCAGCAGCGAGGAGACAGGGTTCTATGGCTACACCTTC. Translation: CASSEETGFYGYTF.

This clone appeared a few times. The chain couples TRBV2 to TRBJ1-3, with 7 bases matching TRBD1. The CDR3 runs 13 residues. Trimming cost V 5 bases and J 7 bases; bases outside gene matches: 5. Germline CDR1 and CDR2: SNHLY and FYNNEI. DNA for the CDR3: TGTGCCAGCAGTTTTGACAGGGAGAACACCATATATTTT. Its protein product is CASSFDRENTIYF. Complete variable domain (other parts from reference TRBV2 and TRBJ1-3): EPEVTQTPSHQVTQMGQEVILRCVPISNHLYFYWYRQILGQKVEFLVSFYNNEISEKSEIFDDQFSVERPDGSNFTLKIRSTKLEDSAMYFCASSFDRENTIYFGEGSWLTVV.

This chain connects TRBV5-6 to TRBJ2-7, with 9 positions matching TRBD1. The CDR3 has 18 amino acids. Unmatched junction bases numbered 18, after V lost 4 bases and J lost 4 bases. The germline gives CDR1 SGHDT, CDR2 YYEEEE. The CDR3 region has the DNA TGTGCCAGCAGCCCCTGGAGGGATTCTGGGACAGGGTTGTACGAGCAGTACTTC. As protein: CASSPWRDSGTGLYEQYF.

The chain uses TRBV6-1 and TRBJ2-1; 7 positions agree with TRBD2. Germline V gene lookup returns CDR1 MNHNS and CDR2 SASEGT. V shed 3 bases, J shed 9 bases, and the junction held 11 bases outside the gene matches. The CDR3 spans 15 residues. CDR3 sequence reads: CASSDGPGGKREQFF. The CDR3 DNA follows: TGTGCCAGCAGTGATGGTCCGGGAGGAAAACGTGAGCAGTTCTTC.

The V call is TRBV5-4, the J call TRBJ2-7; 7 positions agree with TRBD2. CDR1 is SGHNT and CDR2 is YYREEE in the germline V gene (reference sequence). The CDR3 is 15 amino acids. V shed 4 bases, J shed 2 bases, and the junction held 9 bases outside the gene matches. The CDR3 is CASSLTGTKTYEQYF. The CDR3 DNA reads TGTGCCAGCAGCCTAACCGGGACTAAAACCTACGAGCAGTACTTC.

The V call is TRBV6-1, the J call TRBJ1-3; D gene unclear. The CDR3 is 15 amino acids. Trimming removed 8 bases at V and 0 bases at J, with 14 bases between. Germline assignment: CDR1 MNHNS and CDR2 SASEGT. The CDR3 is CASEWSKHSGNTIYF. In DNA form, the CDR3 reads TGTGCCAGCGAGTGGAGCAAGCACTCTGGAAACACCATATATTTT.

V is TRBV2 and J is TRBJ2-5, with unresolved D. The CDR3 is 11 residues long. Deletions cut 7 bases from V and 0 bases from J, with 3 bases between. Germline V gene sequence: CDR1 SNHLY, CDR2 FYNNEI. CDR3 in DNA: TGTGCCAGCACCGACCAAGAGACCCAGTACTTC. As protein: CASTDQETQYF.

V is TRBV5-4 and J is TRBJ1-5; possible D gene TRBD1, 6 bases. CDR1 is SGHNT, CDR2 YYREEE, per germline (reference sequence). Trimming shortened V by 0 bases and J by 2 bases, and 6 bases separated the two germline ends. This CDR3 has 14 residues. CDR3 loop: CASSLAGGNQPQHF. CDR3 bases: TGTGCCAGCAGCTTGGCAGGGGGCAATCAGCCCCAGCATTTT.

V usage is TRBV10-3 and J usage is TRBJ2-3, with a possible D match to TRBD1 (5 bases). The V end was cut by 0 bases, the J end by 0 bases, with 7 bases between. There are 15 residues in the CDR3. Germline V gives CDR1 ENHRY, CDR2 SYGVKD. This CDR3 is CAISESGASTDTQYF. The CDR3 coding sequence is TGTGCCATCAGTGAGTCAGGGGCCAGCACAGATACGCAGTATTTT.

This rearrangement joins TRBV5-5 to TRBJ1-5; a possible D gene is TRBD1 (5 bases). The CDR3 is made up of 15 amino acids. From germline, CDR1 is SGHKS and CDR2 YYEKEE (reference sequence). Trimming shortened V by 0 bases and J by 0 bases, and 7 bases separated the two germline ends. The CDR3 reads CASSLEGLSNQPQHF. CDR3 coding DNA: TGTGCCAGCAGCTTGGAGGGGCTTAGCAATCAGCCCCAGCATTTT.

V is TRBV14 and J is TRBJ1-5; D perhaps matches TRBD1 (6 bases). V dropped 3 bases and J dropped 3 bases, with 21 bases sitting between them. The CDR3 loop spans 18 amino acids. Germline lookup yields CDR1 SGHDN and CDR2 FVKESK. In DNA form, the CDR3 reads TGTGCCAGCAGCCAGAAACCCCGGGACAAGGACGACAATCAGCCCCAGCATTTT. Protein: CASSQKPRDKDDNQPQHF.

This chain uses TRBV19 with TRBJ2-7, with 7 bases matching TRBD1. There are 16 residues in the CDR3. Germline trimming cut 1 base from V and 6 bases from J; bases unmatched to any gene: 12. CDR1 LNHDA and CDR2 SQIVND come from the germline V gene (reference sequence). CDR3 protein: CASSIVSTPSGGEQYF. CDR3 in DNA: TGTGCCAGTAGTATAGTCTCTACTCCATCAGGGGGCGAGCAGTACTTC.

The V and J genes are TRBV7-8 and TRBJ2-7; no firm D call. Germline V gene sequence: CDR1 SGHVS, CDR2 FQNEAQ. The V gene lost 4 bases and the J gene lost 4 bases, with 11 bases spanning the gap. The CDR3 is made up of 13 amino acids. For the CDR3, the DNA is TGTGCCAGCAGCTCCATGCTAGATTACGAGCAGTACTTC. Translating it yields CASSSMLDYEQYF.

V is TRBV11-2 and J is TRBJ2-3; the D gene is possibly TRBD2 (6 bases). Germline V gives CDR1 SGHAT, CDR2 FQNNGV. V lost 5 bases, J lost 1 base, and 10 bases lay in between. The CDR3 is 14 residues long. CDR3 DNA: TGTGCCAGCAGCCCCTGGGAGGGCACAGATACGCAGTATTTT. Residues: CASSPWEGTDTQYF.

This sequence joins TRBV7-9 and TRBJ2-7; possible D gene TRBD1, 6 bases. The CDR3 has 15 residues. Trimming stripped 5 bases from V and 0 bases from J, with 14 bases between. Germline V CDR1 and CDR2: SEHNR, FQNEAQ (reference sequence). The DNA for the CDR3 is TGTGCCAGCAGCCCCGAAGGGGGTAGCTCCTACGAGCAGTACTTC. It translates to CASSPEGGSSYEQYF.

The rearrangement links TRBV2 to TRBJ1-1; D not certain. Deletions cut 8 bases from V and 1 base from J, with 8 bases between. Germline assignment: CDR1 SNHLY and CDR2 FYNNEI. The CDR3 is 12 residues long. The CDR3 region is CASQSGNTEAFF. The CDR3 nucleotides read TGTGCCAGCCAGAGCGGGAACACTGAAGCTTTCTTT.

The chain recombines TRBV5-1 with TRBJ2-4; D call uncertain. The germline V gene encodes CDR1 SGHRS and CDR2 YFSETQ. V gave up 4 bases and J gave up 0 bases, with 8 bases separating them. This CDR3 is built from 14 residues. This chain's CDR3 is CASSVELAKNIQYF. DNA for the CDR3: TGCGCCAGCAGCGTGGAACTAGCCAAAAACATTCAGTACTTC.

The chain has TRBV30 and TRBJ1-6, with D possibly being TRBD1 (6 bases). Germline values: CDR1 GTSNPN, CDR2 SVGIG (reference sequence). This CDR3 has 13 amino acids. V was pared by 3 bases and J by 6 bases, with 9 bases between. In nucleotides, the CDR3 is TGTGCCTGGAGCGGACAGTTTAATTCACCCCTCCACTTT. This gives the protein CAWSGQFNSPLHF.

The chain couples TRBV7-6 to TRBJ2-5; the match to TRBD2 covers 16 bases. The CDR3 is made up of 19 amino acids. Germline loops: CDR1 SGHVS, CDR2 FNYEAQ. V was pared by 5 bases and J by 4 bases, with 13 bases of the junction left unmatched. The CDR3 sequence is CASSASGTSGRALGETQYF. The CDR3 DNA sequence: TGTGCCAGCAGCGCTAGCGGGACTAGCGGGAGGGCCCTGGGAGAGACCCAGTACTTC.

This chain joins TRBV2 and TRBJ2-7, with TRBD1 identical over 8 bases. Germline CDR1 reads SNHLY; CDR2 reads FYNNEI. The CDR3 is 14 amino acids. With 4 bases clipped from V and 2 bases from J, the junction kept 4 bases outside the gene matches. CDR3 region: CASSGTGLPYEQYF. Written as DNA, the CDR3 is TGTGCCAGCAGTGGGACAGGGTTGCCCTACGAGCAGTACTTC.

For this clone: The junction does not match germline at one end; this may be a read error. The CDR3 loop reads CASSQTDLNAEAFF. DNA of the CDR3: TGTGCCAGCAGCCAGACAGACCTGAACGCTGAAGCTTTCTTT. The J gene is TRBJ1-1, the V gene TRBV14; the D gene is possibly TRBD1 (5 bases). The CDR3 sequence is 14 residues long. Germline V gene lookup returns CDR1 SGHDN and CDR2 FVKESK.

This chain connects TRBV6-6 to TRBJ2-7, with a possible D match to TRBD1 (5 bases). Germline V gene sequence: CDR1 MNHNY, CDR2 SVGAGI (reference sequence). The V end was cut by 5 bases, the J end by 5 bases, with 16 bases between. The CDR3 extends over 14 amino acids. CDR3 sequence reads: CASSTTQGSDEQYF. The CDR3 nucleotides are TGTGCCAGCAGTACCACGCAGGGTTCCGACGAGCAGTACTTC.

The rearrangement joins TRBV29-1 to TRBJ1-3; TRBD1 aligns across 7 bases. This CDR3 is 14 amino acids long. CDR1 and CDR2 from the germline V gene are SQVTM and ANQGSEA. V was pared by 5 bases and J by 0 bases, with 4 bases of the junction left unmatched. CDR3: CSVIGQDSGNTIYF. The CDR3 region has the DNA TGCAGCGTTATAGGACAGGACTCTGGAAACACCATATATTTT.

The V and J genes are TRBV4-3 and TRBJ2-1; D is ambiguous. The germline V gene encodes CDR1 LGHNA and CDR2 YSLEER. Trimming pared 0 bases from V and 5 bases from J, leaving 8 bases between. The CDR3 covers 14 residues. The CDR3 loop is CASSQEGYNNEQFF. DNA of the CDR3: TGCGCCAGCAGCCAAGAGGGCTACAACAATGAGCAGTTCTTC.

Only one count was recorded for this clone. This rearrangement joins TRBV6-6 to TRBJ1-4; no reliable D call. The germline V gene has CDR1 MNHNY and CDR2 SVGAGI (reference sequence). V was clipped by 6 bases and J by 5 bases, with 10 bases between them. CDR3 length: 13 amino acids. The CDR3 loop is CASRLSRNEKLFF. CDR3 in DNA: TGTGCCAGCAGGTTGTCCAGAAATGAAAAACTGTTTTTT.